This T cell receptor beta chain was documented in a study of Graves' ophthalmopathy and Graves' hyperthyroidism. TCR beta CDR3 amplification used RNA transcripts. RT-PCR in the first round used HTBI primers; a second-round multiplex PCR followed. TCRdb re-derived calls from the multiplex PCR reads in MiXCR, one entry per CDR3 protein. The sample shows about 400,000 distinct CDR3 sequences, around 18% of them seen only once. Diagnoses were established from clinical symptoms, serum thyroxine, TRAb, thyroid ultrasound and orbital computed tomography. This clonotype was counted many times. The CDR3 extends over 14 amino acids. J gave up 7 bases and V 5 bases, and 7 bases lay outside the gene matches. The germline V gene has CDR1 DFQATT and CDR2 SNEGSKA (reference sequence).

The source of this sequence is a woman aged 18 to 35 with Graves' ophthalmopathy. The chain has TRBV20-1 and TRBJ1-6; 8 positions match TRBD1. Sequencing was performed on peripheral blood. CDR3 in DNA: TGCAGTGCTGAGAGGGACAGGAGAAATTCACCCCTCCACTTT. Its translation is CSAERDRRNSPLHF.